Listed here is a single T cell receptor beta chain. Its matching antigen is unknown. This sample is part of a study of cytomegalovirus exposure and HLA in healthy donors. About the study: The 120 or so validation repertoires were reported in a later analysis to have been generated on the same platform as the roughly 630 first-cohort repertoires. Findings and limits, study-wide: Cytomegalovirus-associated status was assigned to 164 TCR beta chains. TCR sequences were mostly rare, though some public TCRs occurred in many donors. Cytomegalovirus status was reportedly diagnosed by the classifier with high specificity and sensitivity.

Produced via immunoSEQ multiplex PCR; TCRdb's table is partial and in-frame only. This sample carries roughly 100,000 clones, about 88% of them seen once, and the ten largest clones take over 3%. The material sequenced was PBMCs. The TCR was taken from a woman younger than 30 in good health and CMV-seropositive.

The CDR3: CASRRSGFGETQYF. Written as DNA, the CDR3 is TGCGCCAGCAGGAGGTCAGGGTTCGGGGAGACCCAGTACTTC. The rearrangement links TRBV4-1 to TRBJ2-5; possible D gene TRBD1, 5 bases. The ends were cut back, 6 bases at V and 5 bases at J, with 16 bases in the middle. Per germline, CDR1 MGHRA and CDR2 YSYEKL. This CDR3 has 14 residues.